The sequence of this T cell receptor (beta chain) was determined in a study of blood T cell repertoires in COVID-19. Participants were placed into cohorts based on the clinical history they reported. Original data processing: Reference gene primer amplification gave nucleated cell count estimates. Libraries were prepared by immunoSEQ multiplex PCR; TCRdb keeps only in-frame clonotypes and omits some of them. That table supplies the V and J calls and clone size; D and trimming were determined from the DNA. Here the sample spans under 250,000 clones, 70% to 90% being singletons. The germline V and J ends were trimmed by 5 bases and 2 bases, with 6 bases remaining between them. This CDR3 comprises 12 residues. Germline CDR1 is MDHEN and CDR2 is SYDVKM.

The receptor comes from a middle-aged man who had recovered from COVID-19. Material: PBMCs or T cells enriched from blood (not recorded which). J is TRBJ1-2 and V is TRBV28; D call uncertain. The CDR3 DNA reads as TGTGCCAGCAGTAACACAAACTATGGCTACACCTTC. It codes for CASSNTNYGYTF.